The entry that follows covers one TCR beta chain sequence. The antigen is not known. This sample was included in a study of T cell responses to AZD1222 COVID-19 vaccine. Study conclusions and caveats: Nearly half of unique spike-specific TCRs reportedly avoided B.1.351 and B.1.1.7 mutated regions. Seropositive status at baseline applied to only 5 or 6 AZD1222 recipients.

Germline CDR1 reads MNHEY; CDR2 reads SVGEGT. The CDR3 totals 11 residues. Between the trimmed V and J ends, which lost 4 bases and 2 bases, there was a span of 1 base. The data were produced by immunoSEQ multiplex PCR, yet TCRdb's version contains in-frame clones alone and is incomplete. This table has 130,000 or so clones, about 92% appearing once. The TCR comes from an adult in good health. The sequenced sample was peripheral blood, obtained on day 0 of AZD1222 vaccination. V and J are TRBV6-2 or TRBV6-3 and TRBJ2-3; D is ambiguous. The CDR3: CASSSTDTQYF. The CDR3 nucleotides are TGTGCCAGCAGTTCCACAGATACGCAGTATTTT.